This T cell receptor beta chain was recovered during a study of blood T cell repertoires in COVID-19. The overall study: Specimens from acute and convalescent COVID-19 originated in the United States, Italy and Spain. Nucleic acid was either cDNA or gDNA, and it came from T cells, B-cell-depleted T cells, or PBMCs.

The germline CDR1 and CDR2 sequences are MGHRA and YSYEKL. Trimming shortened V by 0 bases and J by 9 bases, and 9 bases separated the two germline ends. The CDR3 length is 13 residues. As handled by the study authors: Amplification from reference gene primers served as the basis for estimated nucleated cell counts. Assay: immunoSEQ multiplex PCR; the TCRdb copy retains only in-frame clones and omits some. V and J calls and clone size are copied from that table; D and trimming were computed from the DNA. Here the sample spans some 160,000 clones, more than 75% being singletons. The chain joins TRBV4-1 to TRBJ2-1, with TRBD2 as a possible D gene (6 bases). The sequence derives from a man between 18 and 35 years old with acute or convalescent COVID-19. The sequenced material came from peripheral blood. The DNA of the CDR3 is TGCGCCAGCAGCCAAGATCGGGACTTTGAGCAGTTCTTC. It specifies CASSQDRDFEQFF.